The 8 T cell receptor beta chains below all came from one sample that was sequenced in a study of shared clonotypes between healthy human individuals. Naive CD8 cells comprised CD45RO-negative, CCR7-positively selected cells, excluding terminally differentiated effector memory CD45RA+ cells. Sequencing used immunoSEQ multiplex PCR; TCRdb keeps in-frame clones, though not all of them. The sample has under 1 million clones; around 93% are singletons. The sequenced sample was naive CD8+ T cells sorted from blood. The receptors were sampled from a man aged 25-45 years in good health.

The chain recombines TRBV5-5 with TRBJ2-7; no clear D. Germline V gene lookup returns CDR1 SGHKS and CDR2 YYEKEE (reference sequence). CDR3 length: 16 residues. Trimming pared 1 base from V and 7 bases from J, leaving 21 bases between. The CDR3 is CASSLYSLGPAGEQYF. The CDR3 nucleotides are TGTGCCAGCAGCTTGTATAGTTTAGGCCCGGCCGGGGAGCAGTACTTC.

The rearrangement uses TRBV11-2 and TRBJ2-7, with 13 bases fitting TRBD2. Unmatched junction bases numbered 9, after V lost 1 base and J lost 6 bases. CDR1 and CDR2 (germline): SGHAT, FQNNGV. The length of the CDR3 is 17 residues. CDR3 coding DNA: TGTGCCAGCAGCTTAGTACCAACTAGCGGGAGGGCTAGCGAGCAGTACTTC. Protein sequence: CASSLVPTSGRASEQYF.

This sequence joins TRBV10-1 and TRBJ2-1; 8 bases match TRBD2. Germline lookup yields CDR1 WNHNN and CDR2 SYGVQD (reference sequence). CDR3 length: 18 amino acids. Germline trimming cut 2 bases from V and 0 bases from J; bases unmatched to any gene: 9. This chain's CDR3 is CASSEAYSGKSSYNEQFF. For the CDR3, the DNA is TGCGCCAGCAGTGAGGCTTATAGCGGGAAAAGCTCCTACAATGAGCAGTTCTTC.

Of note for this clone: At the DNA level, this CDR3 is encoded by other sequences in the same sample as well. The chain recombines TRBV29-1 with TRBJ2-7, with D tentatively TRBD1 (6 bases). V was shortened by 7 bases and J by 8 bases, with 18 bases between the two germline ends. CDR3 length: 12 residues. Per germline, CDR1 SQVTM and CDR2 ANQGSEA. CDR3 sequence: CSARGSGAQQYF. The DNA of the CDR3 is TGCAGCGCCAGAGGGTCAGGGGCGCAGCAGTACTTC.

The chain couples TRBV19 to TRBJ2-1; D is undetermined. V lost 10 bases and J 0 bases, leaving 10 bases between the germline ends. Germline CDR1 is LNHDA and CDR2 is SQIVND (reference sequence). The CDR3 is 13 amino acids. CDR3 nucleotide sequence: TGTGCCACGGCGCGGAGCTCCTACAATGAGCAGTTCTTC. This sequence encodes CATARSSYNEQFF.

The chain carries TRBV6-5 and TRBJ2-7; D might be TRBD2 (6 bases). V was clipped by 0 bases and J by 4 bases, with 10 bases between them. Germline lookup yields CDR1 MNHEY and CDR2 SVGAGI. The CDR3 is 14 amino acids. In DNA, the CDR3 is TGTGCCAGCAGTTACTCCCCGGGAGCGTACGAGCAGTACTTC. The encoded protein is CASSYSPGAYEQYF.

The CDR3 reads CASSLVTSGDTQYF. CDR3 DNA: TGTGCCAGCAGCTTGGTGACTAGCGGGGATACGCAGTATTTT. The chain uses TRBV5-4 and TRBJ2-3; 10 positions agree with TRBD2. In germline, CDR1 is SGHNT, CDR2 YYREEE (reference sequence). The CDR3 spans 14 residues. V lost 0 bases and J lost 6; bases outside the gene matches: 1.

Comments on this clone: Within the sample, other DNA sequences also encode this same CDR3. The J gene is TRBJ2-7, the V gene TRBV7-8; TRBD2 matches at 7 bases. The CDR3 is 14 amino acids. CDR1 and CDR2 from the germline V gene are SGHVS and FQNEAQ. Unmatched junction bases numbered 5, after V lost 3 bases and J lost 3 bases. CDR3 loop: CASSLPGTNYEQYF. The CDR3 region has the DNA TGTGCCAGCAGCTTGCCCGGGACTAACTACGAGCAGTACTTC.